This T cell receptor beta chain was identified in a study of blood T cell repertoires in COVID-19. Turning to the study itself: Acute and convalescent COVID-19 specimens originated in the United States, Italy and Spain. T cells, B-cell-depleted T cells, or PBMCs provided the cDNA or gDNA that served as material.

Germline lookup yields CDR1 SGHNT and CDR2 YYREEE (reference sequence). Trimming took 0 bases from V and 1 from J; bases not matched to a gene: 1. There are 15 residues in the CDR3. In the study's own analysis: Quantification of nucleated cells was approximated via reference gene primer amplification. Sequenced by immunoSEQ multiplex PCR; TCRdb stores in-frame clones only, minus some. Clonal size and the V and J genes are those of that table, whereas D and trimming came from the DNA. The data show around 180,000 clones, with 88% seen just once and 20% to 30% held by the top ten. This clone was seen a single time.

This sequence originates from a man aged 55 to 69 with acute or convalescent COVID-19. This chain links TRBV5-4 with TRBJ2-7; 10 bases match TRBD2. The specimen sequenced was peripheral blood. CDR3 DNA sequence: TGTGCCAGCAGCTTGGAAGCGGGAGGGTCCTACGAGCAGTACTTC. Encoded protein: CASSLEAGGSYEQYF.